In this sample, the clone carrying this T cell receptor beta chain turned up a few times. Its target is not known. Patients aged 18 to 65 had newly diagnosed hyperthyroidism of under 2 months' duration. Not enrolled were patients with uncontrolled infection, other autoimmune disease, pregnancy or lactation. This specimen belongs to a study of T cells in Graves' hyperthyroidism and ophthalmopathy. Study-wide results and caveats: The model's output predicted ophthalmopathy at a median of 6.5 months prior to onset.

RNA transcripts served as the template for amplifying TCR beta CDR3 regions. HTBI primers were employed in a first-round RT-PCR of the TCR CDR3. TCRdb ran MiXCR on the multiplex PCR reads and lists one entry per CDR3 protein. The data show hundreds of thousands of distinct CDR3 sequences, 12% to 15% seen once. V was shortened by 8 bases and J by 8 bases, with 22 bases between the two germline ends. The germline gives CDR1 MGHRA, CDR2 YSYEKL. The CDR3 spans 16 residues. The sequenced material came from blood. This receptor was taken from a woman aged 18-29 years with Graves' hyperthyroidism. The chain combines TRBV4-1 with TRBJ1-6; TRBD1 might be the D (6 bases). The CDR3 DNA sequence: TGCGCCAGCCGTCGTAACATTCAGGGGATCGATTCACCCCTCCACTTT. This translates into CASRRNIQGIDSPLHF.